A selection of T cell receptor beta chains follows, all from one sample in a study of blood T cell repertoires in COVID-19. Sequenced by immunoSEQ multiplex PCR; TCRdb stores in-frame clones only, minus some. There are roughly 87,000 clones in the sample; roughly 87% occur only once, and approximately 5.5% lies in the top ten. Material for sequencing was peripheral blood. These receptors were obtained from a woman aged 80 or older with active COVID-19. Both conserved end residues are part of each CDR3. The D gene is left open where the match is weak. Clone size is given for some rows only: seen once, a few or many times, or a class if the clone is expanded.

j_call: TRBJ2-7
clone_size: .
v_call: TRBV6-6
d_call: .
cdr3_aa: CASSPLGGSGYEQYF

j_call: TRBJ2-4
clone_size: .
v_call: TRBV9
d_call: .
cdr3_aa: CASSVGAIPAKNIQYF

j_call: TRBJ2-2
clone_size: few
v_call: TRBV2
d_call: .
cdr3_aa: CASKHREGTGELFF

j_call: TRBJ2-3
clone_size: .
v_call: TRBV19
d_call: .
cdr3_aa: CASTAGDTQYF

j_call: TRBJ1-3
clone_size: .
v_call: TRBV6-4
d_call: TRBD1
cdr3_aa: CASKARGSRGRSGNTIYF

j_call: TRBJ2-3
clone_size: .
v_call: TRBV28
d_call: TRBD2
cdr3_aa: CASSLGLAGVLDTQYF

j_call: TRBJ1-2
clone_size: .
v_call: TRBV7-9
d_call: .
cdr3_aa: CASSRDSDYGYTF

j_call: TRBJ1-5
clone_size: .
v_call: TRBV27
d_call: TRBD1
cdr3_aa: CASSSRQGHQPQHF

j_call: TRBJ2-1
clone_size: .
v_call: TRBV14
d_call: .
cdr3_aa: CASSQEGPGFYNEQFF

j_call: TRBJ2-3
clone_size: .
v_call: TRBV7-9
d_call: .
cdr3_aa: CASSPYAAADTQYF

j_call: TRBJ2-1
clone_size: .
v_call: TRBV24-1
d_call: .
cdr3_aa: CATSDNAASSYNEQFF

j_call: TRBJ2-7
clone_size: .
v_call: TRBV7-2
d_call: .
cdr3_aa: CASSLAPGYEQYF

j_call: TRBJ1-6
clone_size: few
v_call: TRBV5-1
d_call: TRBD1
cdr3_aa: CASSPGQGVSPLHF

j_call: TRBJ2-5
clone_size: .
v_call: TRBV5-4
d_call: .
cdr3_aa: CASSPGGPTQYF

j_call: TRBJ1-2
clone_size: .
v_call: TRBV28
d_call: TRBD1
cdr3_aa: CASSQDRDYGYTF

j_call: TRBJ2-2
clone_size: .
v_call: TRBV11-3
d_call: .
cdr3_aa: CASSLGQGSGELFF

j_call: TRBJ2-5
clone_size: .
v_call: TRBV5-1
d_call: .
cdr3_aa: CASSRGGQETQYF

j_call: TRBJ1-5
clone_size: .
v_call: TRBV6-1
d_call: .
cdr3_aa: CASSESPPQHF

j_call: TRBJ2-1
clone_size: few
v_call: TRBV3-1/TRBV3-2
d_call: TRBD2
cdr3_aa: CASSQAGTSGRVGEQFF

j_call: TRBJ1-5
clone_size: few
v_call: TRBV10-3
d_call: .
cdr3_aa: CATRSGGSNQPQHF

j_call: TRBJ2-3
clone_size: .
v_call: TRBV5-1
d_call: TRBD1
cdr3_aa: CASGWDRPTDTQYF

j_call: TRBJ2-7
clone_size: .
v_call: TRBV5-1
d_call: .
cdr3_aa: CASSLTGDEQYF

j_call: TRBJ2-1
clone_size: once
v_call: TRBV24-1
d_call: .
cdr3_aa: CATSDLARSSYNEQFF

j_call: TRBJ2-7
clone_size: .
v_call: TRBV28
d_call: .
cdr3_aa: CASLGWRRTSYEQYF

j_call: TRBJ1-5
clone_size: .
v_call: TRBV30
d_call: .
cdr3_aa: CAWSQRGAWRDSNQPQHF

j_call: TRBJ2-1
clone_size: once
v_call: TRBV28
d_call: TRBD2
cdr3_aa: CASSGRLASSYNEQFF

j_call: TRBJ1-3
clone_size: .
v_call: TRBV19
d_call: .
cdr3_aa: CASSTSPGRAEDTIYF

j_call: TRBJ1-1
clone_size: .
v_call: TRBV7-2
d_call: .
cdr3_aa: CASSLEPLNTEAFF

j_call: TRBJ2-6
clone_size: .
v_call: TRBV7-6
d_call: TRBD1
cdr3_aa: CASSLRGPGANVLTF

j_call: TRBJ2-3
clone_size: .
v_call: TRBV5-1
d_call: .
cdr3_aa: CASSPARETDTQYF

j_call: TRBJ2-7
clone_size: .
v_call: TRBV7-2
d_call: .
cdr3_aa: CASSLETGTYEQYF

j_call: TRBJ2-1
clone_size: .
v_call: TRBV3-1/TRBV3-2
d_call: TRBD2
cdr3_aa: CASSQLGSGRANEQFF

j_call: TRBJ2-5
clone_size: .
v_call: TRBV5-4
d_call: .
cdr3_aa: CASSLGVETQYF

j_call: TRBJ1-6
clone_size: few
v_call: TRBV27
d_call: .
cdr3_aa: CASSFSGLGSPLHF

j_call: TRBJ2-1
clone_size: .
v_call: TRBV28
d_call: .
cdr3_aa: CASWANNEQFF

j_call: TRBJ2-2
clone_size: .
v_call: TRBV10-3
d_call: TRBD2
cdr3_aa: CAISESGLAGGNTGELFF

j_call: TRBJ1-5
clone_size: few
v_call: TRBV7-9
d_call: .
cdr3_aa: CASSLDGGRQPQHF

j_call: TRBJ2-3
clone_size: once
v_call: TRBV23-1
d_call: TRBD1
cdr3_aa: CASIRQGLPDTQYF